There are a few counts of the clone carrying this TCR beta chain. This record belongs to a study of blood T cell repertoires in COVID-19. On the study more broadly: Samples of COVID-19 (acute and convalescent) were obtained from the United States, Italy and Spain. T cells, B-cell-depleted T cells, or PBMCs provided the cDNA or gDNA that served as material.

Study processing details: Amplification of reference gene primers was used by the study to estimate nucleated cell counts. TCRdb keeps only in-frame clones here, not all; method: immunoSEQ multiplex PCR. The D gene and trimming were derived from the DNA, and the V and J assignments and clone size from that table. The sample shows about 370,000 clones, roughly 90% of them seen only once. Participants classified as exposed had met a COVID-19 case within 2 weeks before study entry. CDR3 length equals 13 residues. Between the trimmed V and J ends, which lost 4 bases and 5 bases, there was a span of 9 bases. The germline gives CDR1 SNHLY, CDR2 FYNNEI.

The J gene is TRBJ1-5, the V gene TRBV2, with unresolved D. The sample consisted of PBMCs or T cells enriched from blood (not recorded which). This receptor was obtained from a woman aged 40 to 50 who had been exposed to COVID-19. The CDR3 DNA reads as TGTGCCAGCAGTGCCACCCGGGATCAGCCCCAGCATTTT. Its protein is CASSATRDQPQHF.